Sequencing of this TCR beta chain was carried out in a study of T cells in Graves' hyperthyroidism and ophthalmopathy. The diagnoses drew upon clinical symptoms, serum thyroxine and TRAb, thyroid ultrasound and orbital computed tomography. The PBMCs were taken from roughly 9.3 ml of fresh peripheral blood. CDR3 size: 16 residues. V was clipped by 1 base and J by 6 bases; unmatched bases: 7. Germline V gene data show CDR1 as MDHEN and CDR2 as SYDVKM. There were TCR beta CDR3 regions amplified from RNA transcripts. The HTBI primer set served for first-round RT-PCR of the TCR CDR3. MiXCR was run by TCRdb on the multiplex PCR reads, yielding one entry per CDR3 protein. The sample includes around 300,000 distinct CDR3 sequences, 12% to 15% of them seen just once.

The sequencing sample was made of blood. This chain connects TRBV28 to TRBJ2-2; 8 nucleotides agree with TRBD2. The source is a woman between 35 and 50 years old with Graves' hyperthyroidism. The CDR3 sequence: CASSLLAGGAPGELFF. The CDR3 region has the DNA TGTGCCAGCAGTTTATTGGCGGGAGGAGCCCCCGGGGAGCTGTTTTTT.